This T cell receptor (beta chain) was sequenced in a study of shared clonotypes between healthy human individuals. Study information: Per-donor plates numbered three CD4 naive, three CD4 memory, two CD8 naive and one CD8 memory.

Sequenced by immunoSEQ multiplex PCR; TCRdb stores in-frame clones only, minus some. Of a few million clones listed, around 95% are singletons. In the naive CD8 group, cells lacked CD45RO and were positively selected for CCR7, so terminally differentiated effector memory CD45RA+ cells were left out. The sequenced material came from naive CD8+ T cells from PBMCs. The receptor was derived from a man between 18 and 35 years old in good health. Some clones in this sample may be carry-over from other donors' samples.

CDR3 bases: TGCGCCAGCAGCCCGGGACCCGGACACGCTGGTGAGCAGTACTTC. This translates into CASSPGPGHAGEQYF. This rearrangement joins TRBV4-1 to TRBJ2-7, with D possibly being TRBD1 or TRBD2 (5 bases each). The CDR3 has 15 amino acids. In germline, CDR1 is MGHRA, CDR2 YSYEKL. Deletions cut 4 bases from V and 7 bases from J, with 20 bases between.